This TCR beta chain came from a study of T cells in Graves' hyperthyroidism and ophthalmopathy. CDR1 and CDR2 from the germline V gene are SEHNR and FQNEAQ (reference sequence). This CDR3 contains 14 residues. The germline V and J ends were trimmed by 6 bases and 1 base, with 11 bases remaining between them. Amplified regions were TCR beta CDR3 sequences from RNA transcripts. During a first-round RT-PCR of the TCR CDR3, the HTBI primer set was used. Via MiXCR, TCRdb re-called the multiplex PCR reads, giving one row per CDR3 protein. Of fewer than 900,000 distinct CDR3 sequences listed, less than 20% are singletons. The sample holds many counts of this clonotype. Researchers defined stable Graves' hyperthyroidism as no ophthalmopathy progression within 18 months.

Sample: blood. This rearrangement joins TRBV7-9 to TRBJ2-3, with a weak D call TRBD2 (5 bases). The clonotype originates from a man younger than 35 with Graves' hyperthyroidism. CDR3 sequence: CASSPRGGTDTQYF. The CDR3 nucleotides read TGTGCCAGCAGTCCACGGGGAGGCACAGATACGCAGTATTTT.